This T cell receptor (beta chain) appears in the sequencing data of a study of T cell responses to AZD1222 COVID-19 vaccine. Overall study: Investigators merged groups given second doses at roughly 4 or roughly 12 weeks.

This CDR3 spans 16 amino acids. CDR1 MDHEN and CDR2 SYDVKM come from the germline V gene. V was clipped by 4 bases and J by 1 base; unmatched bases: 9. Clones were sequenced by immunoSEQ multiplex PCR, and TCRdb holds only the in-frame ones, with some missing. The sample carries 130,000 or so clones, roughly 93% recorded once. The chain is built from TRBV28 and TRBJ1-1, with 7 positions matching TRBD1. The clonotype comes from an adult in good health. The sequenced sample was peripheral blood, obtained on day 0 of AZD1222 vaccination. In nucleotides, the CDR3 is TGTGCCAGCAGTTCGCCCCACCGACAGGGGAACACTGAAGCTTTCTTT. Amino acids: CASSSPHRQGNTEAFF. Filled out from reference TRBV28 and TRBJ1-1, the complete variable domain reads DVKVTQSSRYLVKRTGEKVFLECVQDMDHENMFWYRQDPGLGLRLIYFSYDVKMKEKGDIPEGYSVSREKKERFSLILESASTNQTSMYLCASSSPHRQGNTEAFFGQGTRLTVV.